This T cell receptor beta chain came from a study of memory CD4+ T cells and cytomegalovirus serostatus. The sort gate was single viable CD3+CD4+CD8-CD45RO+ cells for memory CD4+ T cells. Study results and limitations: The CMV-associated TCR signature appears largely within the CD4+ memory repertoire.

Turning to this clone: What it recognizes is unknown.

Original handling: Out-of-frame sequences were removed, leaving 2 million to 2.5 million distinct TCRbeta sequences. Profiled with immunoSEQ multiplex PCR; TCRdb holds only in-frame clones, not every one. V, J and clone size derive from that table, while D and trimming were established from the DNA sequence. The sample lists about 57,000 clones; around 79% were seen once. Sample: memory CD4+ T cells from blood. The clonotype originates from an adult in good health and CMV-seronegative.

CDR3 protein: CASSQPQGKAFF. For the CDR3, the DNA is TGTGCCAGCAGCCAGCCTCAGGGAAAAGCTTTCTTT. V gene TRBV11-2 combines with J gene TRBJ1-1; possibly TRBD1 for D (5 bases). The CDR3 covers 12 residues. Germline V gene data show CDR1 as SGHAT and CDR2 as FQNNGV. Trimming stripped 5 bases from V and 9 bases from J, with 13 bases between.